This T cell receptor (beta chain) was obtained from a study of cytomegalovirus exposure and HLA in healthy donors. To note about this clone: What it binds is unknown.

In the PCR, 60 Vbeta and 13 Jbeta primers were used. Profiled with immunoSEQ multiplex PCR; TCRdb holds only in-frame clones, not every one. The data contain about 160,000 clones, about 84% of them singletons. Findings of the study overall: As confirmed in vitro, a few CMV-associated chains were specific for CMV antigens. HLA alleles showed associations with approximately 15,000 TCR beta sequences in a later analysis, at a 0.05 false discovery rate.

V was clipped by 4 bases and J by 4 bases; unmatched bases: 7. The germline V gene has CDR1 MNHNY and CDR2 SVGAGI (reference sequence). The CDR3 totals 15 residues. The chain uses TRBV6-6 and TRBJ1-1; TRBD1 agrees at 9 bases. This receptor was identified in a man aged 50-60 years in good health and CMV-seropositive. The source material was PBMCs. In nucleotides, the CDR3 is TGTGCCAGCAGTTTCTCGACAGGGGGAGGCACTGAAGCTTTCTTT. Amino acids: CASSFSTGGGTEAFF.